This T cell receptor (beta chain) was identified during a study of blood T cell repertoires in COVID-19. Method: immunoSEQ multiplex PCR; TCRdb's copy keeps in-frame clones and lacks some. Found here are about 150,000 clones, approximately 90% of them singletons; the top ten hold more than 2%. The CDR3 loop spans 14 amino acids. Per germline, CDR1 MNHEY and CDR2 SMNVEV (reference sequence). The ends were cut back, 2 bases at V and 3 bases at J, with 8 bases in the middle. This chain uses TRBV27 with TRBJ1-5; D is unclear. This TCR derives from a woman in her 70s with acute or convalescent COVID-19. Material for sequencing was peripheral blood. In nucleotides, the CDR3 is TGTGCCAGCAGTTTAGCCGGGGACAATCAGCCCCAGCATTTT. It codes for CASSLAGDNQPQHF.